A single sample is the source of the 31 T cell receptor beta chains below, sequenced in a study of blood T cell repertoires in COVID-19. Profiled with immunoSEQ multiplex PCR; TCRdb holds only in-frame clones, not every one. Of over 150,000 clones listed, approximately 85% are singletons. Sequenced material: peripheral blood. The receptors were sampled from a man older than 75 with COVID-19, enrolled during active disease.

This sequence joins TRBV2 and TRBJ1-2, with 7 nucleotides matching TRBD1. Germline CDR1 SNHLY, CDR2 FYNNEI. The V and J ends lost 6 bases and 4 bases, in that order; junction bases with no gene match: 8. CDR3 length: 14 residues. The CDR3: CASRLGQFAYGYTF. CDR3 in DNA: TGTGCCAGCAGACTGGGACAGTTCGCCTATGGCTACACCTTC.

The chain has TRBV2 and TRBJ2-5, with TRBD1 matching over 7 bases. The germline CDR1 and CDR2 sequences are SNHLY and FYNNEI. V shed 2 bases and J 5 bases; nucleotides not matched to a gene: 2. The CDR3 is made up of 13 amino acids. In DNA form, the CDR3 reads TGTGCCAGCAGTGAAAGCAGGGGGGAGACCCAGTACTTC. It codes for CASSESRGETQYF. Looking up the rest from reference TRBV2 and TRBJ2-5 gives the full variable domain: EPEVTQTPSHQVTQMGQEVILRCVPISNHLYFYWYRQILGQKVEFLVSFYNNEISEKSEIFDDQFSVERPDGSNFTLKIRSTKLEDSAMYFCASSESRGETQYFGPGTRLLVL.

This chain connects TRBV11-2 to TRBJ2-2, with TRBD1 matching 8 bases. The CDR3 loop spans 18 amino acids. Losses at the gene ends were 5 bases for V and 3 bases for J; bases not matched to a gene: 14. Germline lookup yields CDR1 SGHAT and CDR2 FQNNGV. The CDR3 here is CASSLVFRTGWYTGELFF. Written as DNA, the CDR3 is TGTGCCAGCAGCCTAGTATTTCGGACAGGGTGGTACACCGGGGAGCTGTTTTTT.

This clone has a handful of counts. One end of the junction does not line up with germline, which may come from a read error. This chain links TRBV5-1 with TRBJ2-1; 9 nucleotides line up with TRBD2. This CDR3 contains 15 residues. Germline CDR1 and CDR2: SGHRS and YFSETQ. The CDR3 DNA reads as TGCGCCAGCACCTTGGCGACTAGCGGTTACAATGAGCAGTTCTTC. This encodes CASTLATSGYNEQFF.

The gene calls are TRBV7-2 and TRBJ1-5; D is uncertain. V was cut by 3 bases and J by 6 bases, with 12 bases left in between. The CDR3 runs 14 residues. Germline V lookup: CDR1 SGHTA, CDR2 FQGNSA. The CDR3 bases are TGTGCCAGCAGCTTGGGAGGGAATAGTCAGCCCCAGCATTTT. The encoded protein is CASSLGGNSQPQHF.

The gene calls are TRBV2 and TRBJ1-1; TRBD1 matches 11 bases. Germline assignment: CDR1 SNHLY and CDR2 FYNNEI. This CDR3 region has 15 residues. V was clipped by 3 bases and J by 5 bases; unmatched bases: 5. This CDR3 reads CASSDGQGARTEAFF. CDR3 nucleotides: TGTGCCAGCAGTGATGGACAGGGGGCGCGGACTGAAGCTTTCTTT.

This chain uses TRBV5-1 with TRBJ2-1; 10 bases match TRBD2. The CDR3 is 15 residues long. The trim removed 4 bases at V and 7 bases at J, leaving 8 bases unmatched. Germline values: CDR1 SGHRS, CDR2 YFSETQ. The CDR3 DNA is TGCGCCAGCAGCCCGCTAGCGGGGGACCTTAATGAGCAGTTCTTC. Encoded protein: CASSPLAGDLNEQFF.

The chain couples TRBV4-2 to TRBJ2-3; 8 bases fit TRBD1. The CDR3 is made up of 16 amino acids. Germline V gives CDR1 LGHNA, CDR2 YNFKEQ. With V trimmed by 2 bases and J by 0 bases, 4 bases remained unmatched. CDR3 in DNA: TGTGCCAGCAGCCAACCCCGGGACAGGAGCACAGATACGCAGTATTTT. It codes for CASSQPRDRSTDTQYF.

The CDR3 DNA follows: TGTGCCAGCAGCGGGGGACACCGCAATCAGCCCCAGCATTTT. Protein sequence: CASSGGHRNQPQHF. The chain recombines TRBV9 with TRBJ1-5, with D perhaps matching TRBD1 (6 bases). This CDR3 is 14 amino acids long. Germline V CDR1 and CDR2: SGDLS, YYNGEE. V dropped 3 bases and J dropped 2 bases, with 9 bases sitting between them.

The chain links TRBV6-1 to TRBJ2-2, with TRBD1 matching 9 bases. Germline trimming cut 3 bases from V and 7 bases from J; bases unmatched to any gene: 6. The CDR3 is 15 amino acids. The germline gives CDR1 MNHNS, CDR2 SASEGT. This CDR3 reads CASSDSGTGYGELFF. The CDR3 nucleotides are TGTGCCAGCAGTGATTCCGGGACAGGGTACGGGGAGCTGTTTTTT.

The CDR3 region is CSGRTGLPETQYF. The CDR3 DNA follows: TGCAGCGGTCGGACAGGGCTCCCGGAGACCCAGTACTTC. The chain recombines TRBV29-1 with TRBJ2-5; 8 bases are shared with TRBD1. This CDR3 is built from 13 residues. The germline V gene has CDR1 SQVTM and CDR2 ANQGSEA. The ends lost 7 bases at V and 5 bases at J; junction bases unmatched: 9.

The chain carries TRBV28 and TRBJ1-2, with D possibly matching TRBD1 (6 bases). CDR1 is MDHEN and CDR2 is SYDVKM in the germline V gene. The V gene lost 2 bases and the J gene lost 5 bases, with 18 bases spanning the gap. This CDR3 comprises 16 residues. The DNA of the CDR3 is TGTGCCAGCAGTTTAGCTCAGGGGCCCCTTCTATATGGCTACACCTTC. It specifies CASSLAQGPLLYGYTF.

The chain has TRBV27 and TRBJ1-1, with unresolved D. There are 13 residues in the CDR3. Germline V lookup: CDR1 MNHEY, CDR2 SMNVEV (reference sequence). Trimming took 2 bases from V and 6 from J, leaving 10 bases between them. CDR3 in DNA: TGTGCCAGCAGTTTAATCCGGGGTCCTGAAGCTTTCTTT. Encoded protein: CASSLIRGPEAFF.

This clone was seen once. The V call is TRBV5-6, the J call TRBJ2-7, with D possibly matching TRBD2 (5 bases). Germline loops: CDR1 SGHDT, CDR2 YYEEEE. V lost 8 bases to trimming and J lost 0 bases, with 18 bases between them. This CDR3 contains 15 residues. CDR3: CASRRKDRSSYEQYF. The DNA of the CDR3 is TGTGCCAGTAGGAGGAAGGACCGCAGCTCCTACGAGCAGTACTTC. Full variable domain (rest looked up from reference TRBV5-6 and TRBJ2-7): DAGVTQSPTHLIKTRGQQVTLRCSPKSGHDTVSWYQQALGQGPQFIFQYYEEEERQRGNFPDRFSGHQFPNYSSELNVNALLLGDSALYLCASRRKDRSSYEQYFGPGTRLTVT.

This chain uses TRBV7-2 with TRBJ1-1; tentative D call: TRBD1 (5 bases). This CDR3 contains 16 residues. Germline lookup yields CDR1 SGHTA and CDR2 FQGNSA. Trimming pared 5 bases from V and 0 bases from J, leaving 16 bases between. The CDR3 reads CASSPPTGDMNTEAFF. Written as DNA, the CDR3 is TGTGCCAGCAGCCCCCCCACGGGGGATATGAACACTGAAGCTTTCTTT. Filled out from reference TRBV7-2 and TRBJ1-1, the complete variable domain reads GAGVSQSPSNKVTEKGKDVELRCDPISGHTALYWYRQSLGQGLEFLIYFQGNSAPDKSGLPSDRFSAERTGGSVSTLTIQRTQQEDSAVYLCASSPPTGDMNTEAFFGQGTRLTVV.

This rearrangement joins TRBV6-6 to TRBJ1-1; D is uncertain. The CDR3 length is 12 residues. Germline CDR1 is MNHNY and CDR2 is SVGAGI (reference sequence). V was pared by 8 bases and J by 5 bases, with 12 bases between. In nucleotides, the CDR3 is TGTGCCAGCGGCCGTGAAACAACTGAAGCTTTCTTT. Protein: CASGRETTEAFF.

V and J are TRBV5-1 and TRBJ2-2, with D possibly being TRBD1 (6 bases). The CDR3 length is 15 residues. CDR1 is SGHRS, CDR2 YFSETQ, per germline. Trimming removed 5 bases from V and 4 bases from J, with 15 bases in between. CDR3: CASSSGDTPTGELFF. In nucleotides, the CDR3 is TGCGCCAGCAGTTCCGGGGACACCCCCACCGGGGAGCTGTTTTTT.

Here the CDR3 reads CASSHGTGVFYEQYF. Here the CDR3 DNA reads TGCGCCAGCAGCCACGGGACAGGGGTTTTCTACGAGCAGTACTTC. This chain joins TRBV5-1 and TRBJ2-7, with 10 bases aligning to TRBD1. The CDR3 runs 15 residues. With 4 bases clipped from V and 3 bases from J, the junction kept 7 bases outside the gene matches. Germline CDR1 is SGHRS and CDR2 is YFSETQ. The variable domain in full, with the rest retrieved from reference TRBV5-1 and TRBJ2-7, is KAGVTQTPRYLIKTRGQQVTLSCSPISGHRSVSWYQQTPGQGLQFLFEYFSETQRNKGNFPGRFSGRQFSNSRSEMNVSTLELGDSALYLCASSHGTGVFYEQYFGPGTRLTVT.

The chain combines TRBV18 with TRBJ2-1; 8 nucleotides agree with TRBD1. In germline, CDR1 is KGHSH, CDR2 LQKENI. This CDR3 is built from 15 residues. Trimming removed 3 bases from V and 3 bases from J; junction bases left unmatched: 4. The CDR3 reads CASSPQGAFYNEQFF. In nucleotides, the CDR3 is TGTGCCAGCTCACCCCAGGGGGCTTTCTACAATGAGCAGTTCTTC.

CDR3 coding DNA: TGTGCCAGCAGCTCCCCGGGGGGCCGGGGAGAGCAGTACTTC. Translated: CASSSPGGRGEQYF. V and J are TRBV7-9 and TRBJ2-7, with D possibly being TRBD2 (7 bases). CDR3 length equals 14 residues. V shed 4 bases and J shed 7 bases, with 17 bases lying between them. Germline V CDR1 and CDR2: SEHNR, FQNEAQ (reference sequence). Filled out from reference TRBV7-9 and TRBJ2-7, the complete variable domain reads DTGVSQNPRHKITKRGQNVTFRCDPISEHNRLYWYRQTLGQGPEFLTYFQNEAQLEKSRLLSDRFSAERPKGSFSTLEIQRTEQGDSAMYLCASSSPGGRGEQYFGPGTRLTVT.

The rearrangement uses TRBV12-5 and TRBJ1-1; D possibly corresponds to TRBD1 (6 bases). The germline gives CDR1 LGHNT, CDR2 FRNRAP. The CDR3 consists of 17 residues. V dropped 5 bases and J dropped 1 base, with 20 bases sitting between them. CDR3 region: CASGTQALQGQNTEAFF. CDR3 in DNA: TGTGCTAGTGGTACGCAAGCGTTACAGGGCCAGAACACTGAAGCTTTCTTT.

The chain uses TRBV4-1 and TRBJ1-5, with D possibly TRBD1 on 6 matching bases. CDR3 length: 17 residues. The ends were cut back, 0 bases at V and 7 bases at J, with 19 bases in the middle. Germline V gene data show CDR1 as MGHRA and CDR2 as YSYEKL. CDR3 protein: CASSQDKVNRERQPQHF. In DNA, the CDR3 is TGCGCCAGCAGCCAAGACAAGGTTAACAGGGAGCGACAGCCCCAGCATTTT.

The CDR3 bases are TGTGCCAGCAGCCAAGGAAGGGGGCGACTTCAGCCCCAGCATTTT. Translating gives CASSQGRGRLQPQHF. The V and J genes are TRBV3-1 (or the pseudogene TRBV3-2) and TRBJ1-5, with TRBD1 matching over 7 bases. Per the germline V gene, CDR1 is LGHDT and CDR2 is YNNKEL (reference sequence). The CDR3 loop spans 15 amino acids. J gave up 6 bases and V 1 base, and 6 bases lay outside the gene matches.

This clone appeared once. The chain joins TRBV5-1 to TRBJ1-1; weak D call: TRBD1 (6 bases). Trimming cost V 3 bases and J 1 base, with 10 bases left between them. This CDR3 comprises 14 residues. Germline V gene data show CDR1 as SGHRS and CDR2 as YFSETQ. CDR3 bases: TGCGCCAGCAGCTCAAGCAGGGGGAACACTGAAGCTTTCTTT. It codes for CASSSSRGNTEAFF.

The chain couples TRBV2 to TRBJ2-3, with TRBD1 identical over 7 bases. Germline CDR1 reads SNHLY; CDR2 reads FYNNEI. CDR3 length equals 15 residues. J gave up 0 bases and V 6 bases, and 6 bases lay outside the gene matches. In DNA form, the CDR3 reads TGTGCCAGCAGGGAGGAGGACAGGAGCACAGATACGCAGTATTTT. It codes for CASREEDRSTDTQYF.

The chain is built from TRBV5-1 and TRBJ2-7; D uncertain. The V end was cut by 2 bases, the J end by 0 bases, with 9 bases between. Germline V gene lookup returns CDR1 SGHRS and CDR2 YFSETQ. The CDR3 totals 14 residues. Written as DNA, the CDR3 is TGCGCCAGCAGCTTAACCAGGTCCTCCTACGAGCAGTACTTC. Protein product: CASSLTRSSYEQYF.

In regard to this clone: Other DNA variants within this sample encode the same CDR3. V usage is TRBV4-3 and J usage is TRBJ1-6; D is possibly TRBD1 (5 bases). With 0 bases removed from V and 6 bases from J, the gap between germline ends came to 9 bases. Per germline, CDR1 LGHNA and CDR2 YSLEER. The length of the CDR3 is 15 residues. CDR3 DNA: TGCGCCAGCAGCCAAGATGTTCAGGGTAATTCACCCCTCCACTTT. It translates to CASSQDVQGNSPLHF.

In DNA form, the CDR3 reads TGCAGTGCTAGTCGACAGTTGAACACCGGGGAGCTGTTTTTT. Translating it yields CSASRQLNTGELFF. The chain links TRBV20-1 to TRBJ2-2, with D maybe TRBD1 (5 bases). Germline CDR1 reads DFQATT; CDR2 reads SNEGSKA (reference sequence). The V and J ends lost 3 bases and 1 base respectively, with 9 bases between them. This CDR3 region has 14 residues.

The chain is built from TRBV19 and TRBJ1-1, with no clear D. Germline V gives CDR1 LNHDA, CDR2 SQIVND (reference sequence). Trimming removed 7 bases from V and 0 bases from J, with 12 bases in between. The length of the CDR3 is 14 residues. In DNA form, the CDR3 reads TGTGCCAGTAATGCTCGAGATCTGAACACTGAAGCTTTCTTT. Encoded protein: CASNARDLNTEAFF.

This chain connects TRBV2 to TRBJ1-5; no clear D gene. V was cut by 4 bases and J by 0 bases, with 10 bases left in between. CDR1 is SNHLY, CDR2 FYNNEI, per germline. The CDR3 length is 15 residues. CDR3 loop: CASSVGRYSNQPQHF. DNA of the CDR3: TGTGCCAGCAGTGTGGGCCGGTATAGCAATCAGCCCCAGCATTTT.

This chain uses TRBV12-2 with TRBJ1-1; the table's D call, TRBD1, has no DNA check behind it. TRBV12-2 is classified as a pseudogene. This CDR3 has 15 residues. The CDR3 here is CASRQHQGRGTEAFF. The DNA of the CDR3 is TGTGCAAGTCGCCAGCATCAGGGTCGAGGCACTGAAGCTTTCTTT.